The rows below give T cell receptor beta chains drawn from one sample of a study of blood T cell repertoires in COVID-19. Generated by immunoSEQ multiplex PCR, the TCRdb table keeps only in-frame clones and is missing some. This table has around 250,000 clones, roughly 84% appearing once. The sequencing input was peripheral blood. These TCRs come from a woman between 40 and 55 years old who had recovered from COVID-19. Both conserved end residues are part of each CDR3. D genes are given only for firm matches. Size is omitted from some rows. Given values are once, few, many or a class for expanded clones.

>.|TRBV28|TRBD2|TRBJ2-5
CASSLFGGSGTQYF
TGTGCCAGCAGTTTATTCGGGGGGTCGGGGACCCAGTACTTC
>.|TRBV5-4|.|TRBJ2-2
CASSLTGAGELFF
TGTGCCAGCAGCCTGACAGGAGCTGGGGAGCTGTTTTTT
>.|TRBV7-3|.|TRBJ2-2
CASSLGRGQSNTGELFF
TGTGCCAGCAGCTTAGGCCGCGGGCAGTCGAACACCGGGGAGCTGTTTTTT
>.|TRBV15|.|TRBJ1-1
CATSRRQTEAFF
TGTGCCACCAGCCGTCGACAGACTGAAGCTTTCTTT
>.|TRBV12-3/TRBV12-4|TRBD1|TRBJ2-3
CASSLGQGDTQYF
TGTGCCAGCAGTTTGGGACAGGGAGATACGCAGTATTTT
>once|TRBV2|.|TRBJ2-3
CASSEQGTDTQYF
TGTGCCAGCAGTGAGCAGGGAACAGATACGCAGTATTTT
>.|TRBV7-2|TRBD1|TRBJ1-1
CASSSGGQANTEAFF
TGTGCCAGCAGCTCGGGGGGACAGGCAAACACTGAAGCTTTCTTT
>.|TRBV5-1|TRBD1|TRBJ1-1
CASSSGQGILGAFF
TGCGCCAGCAGCTCCGGACAGGGAATTCTGGGAGCTTTCTTT
>few|TRBV20-1|.|TRBJ2-1
CSASRSGFNEQFF
TGCAGTGCTAGTCGTTCCGGGTTCAATGAGCAGTTCTTC
>.|TRBV5-4|TRBD1|TRBJ1-6
CASSLAGAGGPNSPLHF
TGTGCCAGCAGCTTGGCCGGTGCAGGGGGCCCTAATTCACCCCTCCACTTT
>once|TRBV5-1|.|TRBJ2-7
CASSSAPEGLSAEQYF
TGCGCCAGCAGCTCCGCCCCTGAGGGTTTGTCCGCCGAGCAGTACTTC
>.|TRBV20-1|.|TRBJ1-5
CSASAGGNQPQHF
TGCAGTGCTAGTGCAGGGGGCAATCAGCCCCAGCATTTT
>.|TRBV6-1|.|TRBJ1-1
CASSNPWRGPTEAFF
TGTGCCAGCAGTAACCCCTGGAGGGGACCCACTGAAGCTTTCTTT
>.|TRBV4-2|TRBD1|TRBJ1-2
CASSQPNQGVNYGYTF
TGTGCCAGCAGCCAACCAAACCAGGGGGTTAACTATGGCTACACCTTC
>.|TRBV20-1|.|TRBJ1-5
CSASSGNQPQHF
TGCAGTGCTAGTTCGGGCAATCAGCCCCAGCATTTT
>few|TRBV4-1|.|TRBJ1-4
CASSHQQVGEKLFF
TGCGCCAGCAGCCACCAACAGGTGGGGGAAAAACTGTTTTTT
>.|TRBV7-3|.|TRBJ2-3
CASSTIPRADTQYF
TGTGCCAGCAGCACCATCCCTCGGGCAGATACGCAGTATTTT
>.|TRBV2|TRBD1|TRBJ2-7
CASSRTGGFYEQYF
TGTGCCAGCAGTAGGACAGGGGGTTTCTACGAGCAGTACTTC
>.|TRBV7-2|.|TRBJ2-2
CASSRYTRGTGELFF
TGTGCCAGCAGCCGGTATACGCGGGGCACCGGGGAGCTGTTTTTT
>.|TRBV24-1|.|TRBJ1-2
CATSDSQGRVYGYTF
TGTGCCACCAGTGATTCTCAGGGGAGGGTCTATGGCTACACCTTC
>.|TRBV7-9|.|TRBJ1-1
CASRDTGNTEAFF
TGTGCCAGCAGAGATACAGGGAACACTGAAGCTTTCTTT
>.|TRBV7-9|TRBD1|TRBJ2-7
CASSPRTGPYEQYF
TGTGCCAGCAGCCCGCGGACAGGGCCCTACGAGCAGTACTTC
>.|TRBV11-3|TRBD2|TRBJ2-3
CASSNKMGLAGVGLTDTQYF
TGTGCCAGCAGCAACAAAATGGGTCTAGCGGGGGTCGGCCTAACAGATACGCAGTATTTT
>.|TRBV7-6|TRBD1|TRBJ2-3
CASSSRTGYTDTQYF
TGTGCCAGCAGCTCCCGGACAGGATACACAGATACGCAGTATTTT